This T cell receptor (beta chain) was observed in a study of shared clonotypes between healthy human individuals. This CDR3 comprises 15 residues. Germline CDR1 LNHNV, CDR2 YYDKDF (reference sequence). Trimming removed 0 bases at V and 2 bases at J, with 10 bases between. With respect to this clone: Its cognate antigen is unknown.

In the original analysis: ImmunoSEQ yielded junction-only sequences lacking quality scores, so filtering differed. Repertoires were generated with immunoSEQ multiplex PCR, while TCRdb's copy carries only in-frame clones and drops some. The V and J calls and clone size come from that table; D and trimming were worked out from the DNA. The data show over 1.5 million clones, 95% to 99% seen once. Study findings and constraints: Blood alone was sampled, and tissue repertoires likely differ. With few donors, the genetic and exposure-history diversity represented was limited.

The split of CD4+ cells yielded CD45RA+ naive and CD45RA-negative memory subsets. This sequence joins TRBV15 and TRBJ1-1; possible D gene TRBD1, 5 bases. Material for sequencing was naive CD4+ T cells sorted from blood. This sample's subset: CD45RA+ positively selected. This TCR came from a man aged 25 to 45 in good health. The CDR3 nucleotides are TGTGCCACCAGCAGAGATTGGGGCCGAAACACTGAAGCTTTCTTT. Amino acid sequence: CATSRDWGRNTEAFF.